The clone carrying this TCR beta chain was observed a handful of times. The authors ran a second PCR of 7 to 11 cycles using a sample-barcoded 5' primer and a J-beta primer mix. TCRdb ran MiXCR on the 5' RACE reads and lists one entry per CDR3 protein. The profile shows approximately 1.5 million distinct CDR3 sequences, roughly 32% of them singletons. These data are taken from a study of blood T cells in healthy people across ages. Germline assignment: CDR1 LNHNV and CDR2 YYDKDF (reference sequence). V was pared by 5 bases and J by 5 bases, with 4 bases between. This CDR3 contains 12 residues. The sequence derives from a woman between 25 and 40 years old in good health. The chain uses TRBV15 and TRBJ2-6; D is uncertain. Specimen: blood. For the CDR3, the DNA is TGTGCCACCAGCTCGCGGGCCAACGTCCTGACTTTC. This codes for CATSSRANVLTF.